Shown below are 3 T cell receptor beta chains from a single sample sequenced in a study of CD4 T cells in relation to SARS-CoV-2 and coronaviruses (dated by TCRdb to the early 2020s). Their cognate antigens are unknown. CD4+ T cells from unexposed donors were collected before the COVID-19 pandemic (2011-2018). The EasySep CD4+ T cell isolation kit was used to isolate CD4+ T cells once the cultures had run for approximately ten days. Library creation used the immunoSEQ multiplex PCR assay. TCRdb took this table from immuneACCESS and kept in-frame rearrangements with V and J called. Such tables lack part of the clones; where checked against another copy, unresolved V genes explain under half of the gap, and the rest is unexplained. This sample gives roughly 25,000 clones in total; around 67% of them show up just once. Roughly 18% of the sample is taken by the ten largest. Specimen: CD4+ T cells from PBMCs, cultured in vitro. The receptors originated from a human donor in good health.

The J gene is TRBJ2-7, the V gene TRBV18; 7 bases line up with TRBD2. Germline CDR1 reads KGHSH; CDR2 reads LQKENI. With V trimmed by 3 bases and J by 0 bases, 5 bases remained unmatched. The CDR3 totals 15 residues. CDR3: CASSPLAERSYEQYF. CDR3 nucleotides: TGTGCCAGCTCACCCCTAGCGGAACGCTCCTACGAGCAGTACTTC.

The V and J genes are TRBV4-1 and TRBJ1-2; 7 bases are a match to TRBD1. The ends lost 2 bases at V and 6 bases at J; junction bases unmatched: 9. The CDR3 spans 15 residues. CDR1 and CDR2 (germline): MGHRA, YSYEKL. The CDR3 nucleotides are TGCGCCAGCAGCCAACAAGACAGGGTTCTGGATGGCTACACCTTC. Translation gives CASSQQDRVLDGYTF.

This chain links TRBV2 with TRBJ1-5; a possible D gene is TRBD1 (5 bases). V lost 6 bases, J lost 7 bases, and 19 bases lay in between. This CDR3 has 15 amino acids. CDR1 is SNHLY and CDR2 is FYNNEI in the germline V gene. CDR3 nucleotide sequence: TGTGCCAGCAGCTTCCTGGGTGGGGGGGAGCAGCCCCAGCATTTT. It translates to CASSFLGGGEQPQHF.